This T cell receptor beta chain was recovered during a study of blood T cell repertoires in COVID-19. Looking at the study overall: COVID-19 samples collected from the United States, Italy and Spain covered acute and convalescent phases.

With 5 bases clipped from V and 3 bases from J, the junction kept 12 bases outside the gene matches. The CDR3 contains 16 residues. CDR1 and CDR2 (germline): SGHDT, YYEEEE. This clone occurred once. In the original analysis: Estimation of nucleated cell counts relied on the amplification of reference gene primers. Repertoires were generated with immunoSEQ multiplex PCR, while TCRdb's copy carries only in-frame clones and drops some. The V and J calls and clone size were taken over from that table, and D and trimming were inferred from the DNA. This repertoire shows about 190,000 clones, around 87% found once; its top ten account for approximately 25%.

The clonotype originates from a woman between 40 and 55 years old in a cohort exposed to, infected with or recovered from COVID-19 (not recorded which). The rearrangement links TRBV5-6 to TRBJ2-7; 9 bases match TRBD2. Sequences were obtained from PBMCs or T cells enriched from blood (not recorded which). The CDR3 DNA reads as TGTGCCAGCAGTCGGACGTCAAGCGGGGGGATCTACGAGCAGTACTTC. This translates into CASSRTSSGGIYEQYF. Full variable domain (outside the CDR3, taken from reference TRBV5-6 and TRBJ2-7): DAGVTQSPTHLIKTRGQQVTLRCSPKSGHDTVSWYQQALGQGPQFIFQYYEEEERQRGNFPDRFSGHQFPNYSSELNVNALLLGDSALYLCASSRTSSGGIYEQYFGPGTRLTVT.